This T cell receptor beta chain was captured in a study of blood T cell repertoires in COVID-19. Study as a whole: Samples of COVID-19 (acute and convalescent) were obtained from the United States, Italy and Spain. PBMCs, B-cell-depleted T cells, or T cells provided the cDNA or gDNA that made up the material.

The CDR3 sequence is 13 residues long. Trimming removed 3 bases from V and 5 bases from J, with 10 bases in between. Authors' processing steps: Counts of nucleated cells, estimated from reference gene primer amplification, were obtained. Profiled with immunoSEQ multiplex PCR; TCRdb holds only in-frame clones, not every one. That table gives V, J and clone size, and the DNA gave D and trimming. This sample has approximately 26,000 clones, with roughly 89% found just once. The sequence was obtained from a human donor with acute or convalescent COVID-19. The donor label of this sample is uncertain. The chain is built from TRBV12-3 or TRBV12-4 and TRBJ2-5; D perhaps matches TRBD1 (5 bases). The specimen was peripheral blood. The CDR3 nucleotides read TGTGCCAGCAGTTTTGGGGCAGGGGAGACCCAGTACTTC. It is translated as CASSFGAGETQYF.